These 17 T cell receptor beta chains were sequenced from one sample in a study of blood T cell repertoires in COVID-19. Assay used: immunoSEQ multiplex PCR; TCRdb lists only in-frame clones, some missing. The table shows around 140,000 clones, with 80% to 90% occurring only once. The sample consisted of peripheral blood. The source of these receptors is a woman aged 45 to 65 with acute or convalescent COVID-19.

This chain joins TRBV7-3 and TRBJ2-3; D gene ambiguous. Germline V gene data show CDR1 as SGHTA and CDR2 as FQGTGA. This CDR3 contains 13 residues. V gave up 2 bases and J gave up 3 bases, with 6 bases separating them. In nucleotides, the CDR3 is TGTGCCAGCAGCTTACTATCTACAGATACGCAGTATTTT. It translates to CASSLLSTDTQYF. The whole variable domain, remainder taken from reference TRBV7-3 and TRBJ2-3, is GAGVSQTPSNKVTEKGKYVELRCDPISGHTALYWYRQSLGQGPEFLIYFQGTGAADDSGLPNDRFFAVRPEGSVSTLKIQRTERGDSAVYLCASSLLSTDTQYFGPGTRLTVL.

V gene TRBV3-1 (or the pseudogene TRBV3-2) combines with J gene TRBJ2-7; 9 bases map to TRBD1. This CDR3 region has 15 residues. In germline, CDR1 is LGHDT, CDR2 YNNKEL (reference sequence). V was clipped by 3 bases and J by 5 bases; unmatched bases: 8. CDR3 residues: CASSHPGQGFNEQYF. DNA of the CDR3: TGTGCCAGCAGCCATCCAGGACAGGGGTTCAACGAGCAGTACTTC.

This sequence joins TRBV7-8 and TRBJ2-7; D may be TRBD2 (6 bases). The V end was cut by 5 bases, the J end by 6 bases, with 11 bases between. Germline V CDR1 and CDR2: SGHVS, FQNEAQ. This CDR3 comprises 12 residues. In DNA form, the CDR3 reads TGTGCCAGCAGCCGCGCGCGGGGCGAGCAGTACTTC. It yields the protein CASSRARGEQYF.

In its sample, this clone was seen once. The chain couples TRBV11-2 to TRBJ2-2, with TRBD1 matching 8 bases. The CDR3 is 16 amino acids. Germline CDR1 SGHAT, CDR2 FQNNGV. The V and J ends lost 7 bases and 2 bases, in that order; junction bases with no gene match: 9. CDR3: CASTLSDRVNTGELFF. As DNA, the CDR3 is TGTGCCAGCACCCTATCGGACAGGGTAAACACCGGGGAGCTGTTTTTT.

This chain connects TRBV3-1 (or the pseudogene TRBV3-2) to TRBJ2-2; D is uncertain. The CDR3 extends over 14 amino acids. Trimming pared 0 bases from V and 6 bases from J, leaving 8 bases between. Germline lookup yields CDR1 LGHDT and CDR2 YNNKEL (reference sequence). CDR3 in amino acids: CASSQDWLAGELFF. Written as DNA, the CDR3 is TGTGCCAGCAGCCAAGATTGGCTAGCCGGGGAGCTGTTTTTT.

The J gene is TRBJ2-3, the V gene TRBV2; TRBD1 aligns across 9 bases. From germline, CDR1 is SNHLY and CDR2 FYNNEI. V shed 6 bases and J 5 bases; nucleotides not matched to a gene: 6. This CDR3 is 14 amino acids long. In DNA, the CDR3 is TGTGCCAGCAGGGGGACAGGGTGGGAAGATACGCAGTATTTT. Its translation is CASRGTGWEDTQYF. The whole variable domain, remainder taken from reference TRBV2 and TRBJ2-3, is EPEVTQTPSHQVTQMGQEVILRCVPISNHLYFYWYRQILGQKVEFLVSFYNNEISEKSEIFDDQFSVERPDGSNFTLKIRSTKLEDSAMYFCASRGTGWEDTQYFGPGTRLTVL.

This clone was seen only a few times. This chain joins TRBV7-9 and TRBJ2-7; a weak D match, TRBD1 (6 bases). Per the germline V gene, CDR1 is SEHNR and CDR2 is FQNEAQ (reference sequence). CDR3 length equals 13 residues. Deletions cut 5 bases from V and 3 bases from J, with 11 bases between. CDR3 DNA sequence: TGTGCCAGCAGCCCCGGGACATACTACGAGCAGTACTTC. Its translation: CASSPGTYYEQYF.

The chain combines TRBV28 with TRBJ1-2, with 12 bases aligning to TRBD1. This CDR3 has 23 residues. Germline trimming cut 6 bases from V and 6 bases from J; bases unmatched to any gene: 32. Per the germline V gene, CDR1 is MDHEN and CDR2 is SYDVKM. CDR3 residues: CASRLMHQWGTGGGGLRKNGYTF. The CDR3 coding sequence is TGTGCCAGCAGACTTATGCATCAATGGGGGACAGGGGGCGGAGGCCTAAGGAAAAATGGCTACACCTTC.

This chain joins TRBV5-1 and TRBJ2-1, with TRBD2 identical over 13 bases. Unmatched junction bases numbered 9, after V lost 4 bases and J lost 2 bases. The germline V gene encodes CDR1 SGHRS and CDR2 YFSETQ. CDR3 length: 18 amino acids. The CDR3 region is CASSTGLAGASPYNEQFF. The CDR3 DNA follows: TGCGCCAGCAGCACCGGACTAGCGGGAGCGTCACCCTACAATGAGCAGTTCTTC.

The rearrangement uses TRBV5-1 and TRBJ2-2, with a tentative D call TRBD1 (6 bases). The germline V gene has CDR1 SGHRS and CDR2 YFSETQ. Trimming removed 4 bases from V and 8 bases from J, with 9 bases in between. This CDR3 region has 12 residues. CDR3 residues: CASSVGQGELFF. DNA of the CDR3: TGCGCCAGCAGCGTGGGACAAGGGGAGCTGTTTTTT.

A single count supports this clone. The V gene is TRBV12-5, the J gene TRBJ1-4; TRBD1 matches 7 bases. CDR3 length equals 13 residues. The junction had 9 bases not matched to a gene; V was cut back by 9 bases and J by 8 bases. The germline V gene has CDR1 LGHNT and CDR2 FRNRAP. In nucleotides, the CDR3 is TGTGCTAGACGTCCCCAGGGGGGAGAAAAACTGTTTTTT. It translates to CARRPQGGEKLFF.

The chain is built from TRBV7-2 and TRBJ1-1, with TRBD1 matching 9 bases. V trimming: 3 bases; J trimming: 4 bases; junction bases outside the gene matches: 6. This CDR3 spans 15 amino acids. From germline, CDR1 is SGHTA and CDR2 FQGNSA. DNA for the CDR3: TGTGCCAGCAGCTTCGGGACAGGGCGGAGCACTGAAGCTTTCTTT. Translating it yields CASSFGTGRSTEAFF.

The CDR3 here is CASSLNPGGELFF. The CDR3 DNA follows: TGTGCCAGCAGCTTAAACCCGGGCGGGGAGCTGTTTTTT. The J gene is TRBJ2-2, the V gene TRBV7-3; D is ambiguous. V dropped 1 base and J dropped 7 bases, with 7 bases sitting between them. The CDR3 runs to 13 residues. The germline CDR1 and CDR2 sequences are SGHTA and FQGTGA.

The table lists this clone with a few counts. The chain joins TRBV18 to TRBJ1-3; D is uncertain. Germline V gene sequence: CDR1 KGHSH, CDR2 LQKENI. This CDR3 comprises 16 residues. Trimming took off 4 bases at V and 0 bases at J, with 13 bases between the two ends. The CDR3 nucleotides are TGTGCCAGCTCACGGAGCGGACGGAACTCTGGAAACACCATATATTTT. Residues: CASSRSGRNSGNTIYF.

This rearrangement joins TRBV19 to TRBJ1-3, with D perhaps TRBD1 (5 bases). V lost 5 bases to trimming and J lost 4 bases, with 9 bases between them. The CDR3 runs to 13 residues. Germline assignment: CDR1 LNHDA and CDR2 SQIVND (reference sequence). The CDR3 loop is CASSSDSGNTIYF. The CDR3 bases are TGTGCCAGTAGTTCCGACAGCGGAAACACCATATATTTT. Full variable domain (missing parts from reference TRBV19 and TRBJ1-3): DGGITQSPKYLFRKEGQNVTLSCEQNLNHDAMYWYRQDPGQGLRLIYYSQIVNDFQKGDIAEGYSVSREKKESFPLTVTSAQKNPTAFYLCASSSDSGNTIYFGEGSWLTVV.

This clone was detected only a few times. The V and J genes are TRBV5-1 and TRBJ1-1, with TRBD1 as a possible D gene (5 bases). The V and J ends lost 5 bases and 6 bases respectively, with 17 bases between them. The CDR3 length is 14 residues. The germline V gene encodes CDR1 SGHRS and CDR2 YFSETQ. CDR3 residues: CASRSAQGGAEAFF. The CDR3, as DNA: TGCGCCAGCAGGTCGGCTCAGGGCGGGGCTGAAGCTTTCTTT.

The V and J genes are TRBV21-1 and TRBJ1-4; the DNA was not used to check the table's D call, TRBD1. TRBV21-1 is termed a pseudogene. This CDR3 comprises 12 residues. CDR3 in DNA: TGTGCCAGCAGTAAAAACAGTGTTGGGCTGTTTTTT. This encodes CASSKNSVGLFF.